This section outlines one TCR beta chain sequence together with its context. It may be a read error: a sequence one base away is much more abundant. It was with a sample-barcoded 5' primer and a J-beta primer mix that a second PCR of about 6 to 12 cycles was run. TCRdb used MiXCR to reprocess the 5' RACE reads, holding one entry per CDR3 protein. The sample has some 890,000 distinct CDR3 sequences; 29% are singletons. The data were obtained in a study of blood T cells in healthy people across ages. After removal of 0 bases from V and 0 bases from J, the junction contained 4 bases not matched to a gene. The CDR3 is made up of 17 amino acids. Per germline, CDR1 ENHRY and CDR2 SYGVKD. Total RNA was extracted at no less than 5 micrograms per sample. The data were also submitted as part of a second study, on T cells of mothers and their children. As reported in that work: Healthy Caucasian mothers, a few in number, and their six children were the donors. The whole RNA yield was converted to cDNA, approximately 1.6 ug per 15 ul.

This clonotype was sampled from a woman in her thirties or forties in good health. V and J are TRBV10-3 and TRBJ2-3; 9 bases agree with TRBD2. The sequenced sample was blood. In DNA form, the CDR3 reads TGTGCCATCAGTGAGTCGAGCGGGAGGATAAGCACAGATACGCAGTATTTT. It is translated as CAISESSGRISTDTQYF.